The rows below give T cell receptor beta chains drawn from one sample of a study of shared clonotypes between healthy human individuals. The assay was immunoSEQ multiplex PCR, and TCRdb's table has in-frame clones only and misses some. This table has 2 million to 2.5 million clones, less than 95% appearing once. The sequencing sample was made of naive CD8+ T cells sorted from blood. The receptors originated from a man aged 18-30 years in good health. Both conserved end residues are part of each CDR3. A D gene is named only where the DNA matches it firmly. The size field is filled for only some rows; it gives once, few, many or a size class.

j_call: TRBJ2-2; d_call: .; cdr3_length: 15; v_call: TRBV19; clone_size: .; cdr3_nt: TGTGCCAGTAGTCCACGGGACCCGAACACCGGGGAGCTGTTTTTT; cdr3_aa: CASSPRDPNTGELFF
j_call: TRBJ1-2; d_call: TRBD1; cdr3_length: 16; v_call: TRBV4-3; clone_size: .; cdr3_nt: TGCGCCAGCAGCCAAGCCCCGGGACAGGGGATGGATGGCTACACCTTC; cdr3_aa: CASSQAPGQGMDGYTF
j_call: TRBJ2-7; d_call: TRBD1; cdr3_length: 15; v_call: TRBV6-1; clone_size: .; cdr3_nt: TGTGCCAGCGGGCCTAGACAGGGCGCATCCTACGAGCAGTACTTC; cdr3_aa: CASGPRQGASYEQYF
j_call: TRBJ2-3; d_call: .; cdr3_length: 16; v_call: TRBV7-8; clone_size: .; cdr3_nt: TGTGCCAGCAGCTTAGTCATCCTGGATCCGGCAGATACGCAGTATTTT; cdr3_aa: CASSLVILDPADTQYF
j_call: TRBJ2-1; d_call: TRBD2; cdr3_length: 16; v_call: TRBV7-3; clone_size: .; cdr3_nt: TGTGCCAGCAGCTCGGGACTAGCGGGGGCCCTCGATGAGCAGTTCTTC; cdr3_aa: CASSSGLAGALDEQFF
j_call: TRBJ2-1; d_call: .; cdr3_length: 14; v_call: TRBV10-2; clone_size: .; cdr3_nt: TGCGCCAGCAGTGAGGACTGGGCCTACAATGAGCAGTTCTTC; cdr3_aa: CASSEDWAYNEQFF
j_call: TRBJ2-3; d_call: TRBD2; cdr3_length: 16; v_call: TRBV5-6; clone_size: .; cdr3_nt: TGTGCCAGCAGCTCCGGGACTAGCGGGGGGGCAGATACGCAGTATTTT; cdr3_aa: CASSSGTSGGADTQYF
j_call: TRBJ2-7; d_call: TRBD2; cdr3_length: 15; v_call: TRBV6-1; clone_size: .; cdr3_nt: TGTGCCAGCAGTGAAGTTGCTAGCGGGAGCTACGAGCAGTACTTC; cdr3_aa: CASSEVASGSYEQYF
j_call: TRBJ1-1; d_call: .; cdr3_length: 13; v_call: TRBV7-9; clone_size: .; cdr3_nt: TGTGCCAGCAGGGATACAGGGAACACTGAAGCTTTCTTT; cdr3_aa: CASRDTGNTEAFF
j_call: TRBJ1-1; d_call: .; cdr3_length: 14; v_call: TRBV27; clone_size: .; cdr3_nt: TGTGCCAGCAGGTCTCGACTGGGAACGACTGAAGCTTTCTTT; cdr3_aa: CASRSRLGTTEAFF
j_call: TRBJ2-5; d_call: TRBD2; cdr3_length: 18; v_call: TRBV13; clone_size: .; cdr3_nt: TGTGCCAGCAGCTTAGGCCTAACCTTAGCGGGAGTGATGGAGACCCAGTACTTC; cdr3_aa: CASSLGLTLAGVMETQYF
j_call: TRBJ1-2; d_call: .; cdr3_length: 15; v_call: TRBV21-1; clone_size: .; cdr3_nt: TGTGCCAGCAGCAAAGTTAAGAGACTCCGAGGAGGCTACACCTTC; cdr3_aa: CASSKVKRLRGGYTF
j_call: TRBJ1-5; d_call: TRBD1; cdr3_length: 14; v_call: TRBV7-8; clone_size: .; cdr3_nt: TGTGCCAGCGGACAGGGGGGTTCCAATCAGCCCCAGCATTTT; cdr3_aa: CASGQGGSNQPQHF
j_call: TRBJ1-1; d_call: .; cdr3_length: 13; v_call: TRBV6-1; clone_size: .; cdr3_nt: TGTGCCAGCAGGGACGTACCGAACACTGAAGCTTTCTTT; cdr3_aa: CASRDVPNTEAFF
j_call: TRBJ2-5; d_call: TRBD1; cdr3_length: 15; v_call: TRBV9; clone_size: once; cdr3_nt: TGTGCCAGCAGCGTAGGGACAGGGGAGGGGGAGACCCAGTACTTC; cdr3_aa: CASSVGTGEGETQYF
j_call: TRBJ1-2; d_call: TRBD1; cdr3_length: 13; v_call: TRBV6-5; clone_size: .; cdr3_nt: TGTGCCAGCACCAAGACAGGGCCCTATGGCTACACCTTC; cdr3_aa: CASTKTGPYGYTF
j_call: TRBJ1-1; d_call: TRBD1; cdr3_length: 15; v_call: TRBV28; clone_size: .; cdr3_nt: TGTGCCAGCAGTCCAAGGACAGGGGGGGCCACTGAAGCTTTCTTT; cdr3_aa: CASSPRTGGATEAFF
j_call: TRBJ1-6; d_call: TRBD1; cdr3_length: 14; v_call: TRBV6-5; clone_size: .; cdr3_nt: TGTGCCAGCACCCCGACAGGGAGCGGTTCACCCCTCCACTTT; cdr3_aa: CASTPTGSGSPLHF
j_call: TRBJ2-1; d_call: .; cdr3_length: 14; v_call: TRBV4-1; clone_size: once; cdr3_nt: TGCGCCAGCAGCCAAGGACCAGGGTCCAATGAGCAGTTCTTC; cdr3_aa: CASSQGPGSNEQFF
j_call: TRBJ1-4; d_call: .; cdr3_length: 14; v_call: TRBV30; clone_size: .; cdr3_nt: TGTGCCTGGAGCACGGACAGCCTTACCGAAAAACTGTTTTTT; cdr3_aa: CAWSTDSLTEKLFF
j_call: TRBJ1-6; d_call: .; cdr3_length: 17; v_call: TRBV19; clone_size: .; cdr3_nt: TGTGCCAGTAGTATTATCTGGGAGGGACCGTATAATTCACCCCTCCACTTT; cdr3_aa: CASSIIWEGPYNSPLHF
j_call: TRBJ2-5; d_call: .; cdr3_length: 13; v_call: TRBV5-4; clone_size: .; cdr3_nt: TGTGCCGGAGGGGGGGGGCTCCAAGAGACCCAGTACTTC; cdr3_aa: CAGGGGLQETQYF
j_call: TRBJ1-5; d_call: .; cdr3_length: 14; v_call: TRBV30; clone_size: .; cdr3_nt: TGTGCCTGGAGCCCGCTCCGGCCCGGAGAGCCCCAGCATTTT; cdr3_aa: CAWSPLRPGEPQHF